This TCR beta chain was retrieved from a study of T cell changes during pregnancy in multiple sclerosis. Some clones are missing from TCRdb's copy, which holds only in-frame ones; the method was immunoSEQ multiplex PCR. The data hold 45,000 to 50,000 clones, with approximately 90% observed a single time. For this clone: At one of its ends the junction is not consistent with the germline gene, which may arise from a read error.

The CDR3 extends over 14 amino acids. The V gene's germline CDR1 is SGHAT and CDR2 FQNNGV. The receptor's source is a female donor in good health, enrolled as a control in a pregnancy study. The sequenced sample was CD4+ T cells from peripheral blood mononuclear cells, obtained in the second trimester of pregnancy. The genes are TRBV11-2 and TRBJ2-1; 8 bases map to TRBD2. The CDR3 region is CASSSTSDASGGIF. In DNA, the CDR3 is TGTGCCAGCAGCTCCACCTCGGACGCCTCGGGAGGGATCTTC.